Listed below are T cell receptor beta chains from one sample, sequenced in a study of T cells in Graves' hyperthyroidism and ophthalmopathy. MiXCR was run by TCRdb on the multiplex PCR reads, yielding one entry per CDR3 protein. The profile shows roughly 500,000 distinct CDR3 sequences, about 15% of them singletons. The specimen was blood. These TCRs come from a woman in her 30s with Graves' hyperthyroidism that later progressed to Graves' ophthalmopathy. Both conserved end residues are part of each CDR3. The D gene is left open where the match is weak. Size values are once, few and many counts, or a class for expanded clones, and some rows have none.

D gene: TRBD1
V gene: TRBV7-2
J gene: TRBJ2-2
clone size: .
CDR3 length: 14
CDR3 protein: CASSWDRATGELFF
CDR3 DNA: TGTGCCAGCAGCTGGGACAGGGCAACCGGGGAGCTGTTTTTT

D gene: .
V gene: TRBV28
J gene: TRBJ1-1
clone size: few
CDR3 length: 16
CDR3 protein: CASNSGGETWNTEAFF
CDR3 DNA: TGTGCCAGCAATAGTGGGGGGGAGACCTGGAACACTGAAGCTTTCTTT

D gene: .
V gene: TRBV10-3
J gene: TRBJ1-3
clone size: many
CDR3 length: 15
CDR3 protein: CAISESTNSGNTIYF
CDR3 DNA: TGTGCCATCAGTGAGTCGACTAACTCTGGAAACACCATATATTTT

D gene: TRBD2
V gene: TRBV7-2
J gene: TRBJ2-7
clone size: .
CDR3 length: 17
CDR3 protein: CASSLVAWGGTGYEQYF
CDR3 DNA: TGTGCCAGCAGCTTAGTCGCCTGGGGGGGAACGGGGTACGAGCAGTACTTC

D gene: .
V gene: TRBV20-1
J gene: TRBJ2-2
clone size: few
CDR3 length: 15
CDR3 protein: CSANLRDRNTGELFF
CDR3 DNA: TGCAGTGCAAACCTGCGGGACAGGAACACCGGGGAGCTGTTTTTT

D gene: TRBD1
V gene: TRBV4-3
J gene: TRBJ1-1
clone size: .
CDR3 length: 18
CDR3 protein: CASSQVLDGQGAGTEAFF
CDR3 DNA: TGCGCCAGCAGCCAAGTCCTAGACGGACAGGGGGCGGGAACTGAAGCTTTCTTT

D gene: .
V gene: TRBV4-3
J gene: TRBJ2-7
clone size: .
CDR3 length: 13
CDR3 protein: CASSQATGREQYF
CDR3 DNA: TGCGCCAGCAGCCAGGCTACAGGGCGCGAGCAGTACTTC

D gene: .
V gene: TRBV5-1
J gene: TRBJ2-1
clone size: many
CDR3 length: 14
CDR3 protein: CASSLGPSYNEQFF
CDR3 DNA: TGCGCCAGCAGTCTAGGGCCCTCCTACAATGAGCAGTTCTTC

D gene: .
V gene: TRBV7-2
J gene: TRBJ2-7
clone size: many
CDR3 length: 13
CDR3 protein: CASSFQDLYEQYF
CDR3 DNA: TGTGCCAGCAGCTTCCAGGACTTGTACGAGCAGTACTTC

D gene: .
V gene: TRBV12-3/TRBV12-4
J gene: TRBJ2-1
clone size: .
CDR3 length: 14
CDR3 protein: CASSLTAQYNEQFF
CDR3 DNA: TGTGCCAGCAGTTTAACCGCGCAGTACAATGAGCAGTTCTTC

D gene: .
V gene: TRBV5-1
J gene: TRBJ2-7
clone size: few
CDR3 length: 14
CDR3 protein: CASSLRVQGYEQYF
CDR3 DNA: TGCGCCAGCAGCTTGCGCGTACAGGGCTACGAGCAGTACTTC

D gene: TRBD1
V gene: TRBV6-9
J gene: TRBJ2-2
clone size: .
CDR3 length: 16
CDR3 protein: CASSWGTGVNTGELFF
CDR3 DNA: TGTGCCAGCAGTTGGGGGACAGGGGTCAACACCGGGGAGCTGTTTTTT

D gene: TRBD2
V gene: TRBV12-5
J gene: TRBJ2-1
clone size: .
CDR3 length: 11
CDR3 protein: CASGRGNEQFF
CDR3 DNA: TGTGCTAGCGGGAGGGGAAATGAGCAGTTCTTC

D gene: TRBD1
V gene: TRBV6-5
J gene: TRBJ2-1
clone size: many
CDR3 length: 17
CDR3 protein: CASSYSLRTGSDNEQFF
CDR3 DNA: TGTGCCAGCAGTTACAGTCTCCGGACAGGGTCGGACAATGAGCAGTTCTTC

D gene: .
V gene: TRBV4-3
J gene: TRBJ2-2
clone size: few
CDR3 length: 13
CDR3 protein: CASSQGWAGELFF
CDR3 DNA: TGCGCCAGCAGCCAAGGCTGGGCCGGGGAGCTGTTTTTT

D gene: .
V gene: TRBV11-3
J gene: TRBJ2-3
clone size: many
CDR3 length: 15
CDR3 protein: CASSLLGQTADTQYF
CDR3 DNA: TGTGCCAGCAGCTTACTCGGGCAGACCGCAGATACGCAGTATTTT

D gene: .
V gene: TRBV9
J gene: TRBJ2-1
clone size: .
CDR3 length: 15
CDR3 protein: CASSVGWGGHNEQFF
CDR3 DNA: TGTGCCAGCAGCGTAGGTTGGGGCGGGCACAATGAGCAGTTCTTC

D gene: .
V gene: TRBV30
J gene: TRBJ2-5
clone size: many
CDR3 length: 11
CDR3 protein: CAWTSMETQYF
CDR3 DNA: TGTGCCTGGACCTCAATGGAGACCCAGTACTTC

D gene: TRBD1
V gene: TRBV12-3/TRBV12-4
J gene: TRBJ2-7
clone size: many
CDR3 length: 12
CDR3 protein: CASSWDRSEQYF
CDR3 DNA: TGTGCCAGCAGTTGGGACAGAAGCGAGCAGTACTTC